This TCR beta chain was recovered during a study of T-cell memory formation after mild COVID-19. Germline CDR1 SGHRS, CDR2 YFSETQ. Losses at the gene ends were 5 bases for V and 5 bases for J; bases not matched to a gene: 10. The CDR3 runs 16 residues. TCRdb reprocessed the 5' RACE reads with MiXCR, giving one entry per CDR3 protein. The sample yields under 450,000 distinct CDR3 sequences, about 15% seen once. Source material: PBMCs or a T cell subset sorted from them (not recorded which). This clonotype originated in a man younger than 30 who had mild COVID-19 (a few samples of this study predate the infection). Cell type and time point are not known. The genes are TRBV5-1 and TRBJ2-1, with 10 bases that match TRBD2. Here the CDR3 reads CASREASGGAHNEQFF. CDR3 nucleotide sequence: TGCGCCAGCAGAGAAGCAAGCGGGGGGGCCCACAATGAGCAGTTCTTC.